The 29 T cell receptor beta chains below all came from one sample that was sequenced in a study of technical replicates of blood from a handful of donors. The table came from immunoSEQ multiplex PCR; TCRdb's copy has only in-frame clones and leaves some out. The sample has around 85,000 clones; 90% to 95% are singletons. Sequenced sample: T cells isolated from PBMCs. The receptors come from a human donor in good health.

CDR3 sequence (DNA): TGTGCCAGCAGTGAATCAATCTACAGAAACTATGGCTACACCTTC. Translation gives CASSESIYRNYGYTF. The chain couples TRBV6-1 to TRBJ1-2, with D unclear. The CDR3 runs to 15 residues. Trimming removed 2 bases from V and 2 bases from J, with 12 bases in between. Germline V gene sequence: CDR1 MNHNS, CDR2 SASEGT.

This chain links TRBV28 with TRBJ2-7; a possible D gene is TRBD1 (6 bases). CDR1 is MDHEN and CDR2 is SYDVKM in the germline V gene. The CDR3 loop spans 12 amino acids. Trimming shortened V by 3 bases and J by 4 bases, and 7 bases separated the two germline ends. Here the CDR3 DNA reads TGTGCCAGCAGTTTCCAGGGGTACGAGCAGTACTTC. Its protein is CASSFQGYEQYF.

For the CDR3, the DNA is TGTGCCAGCAGTGATAACCTAGCGGGCGATTTGGGATGGCAGTTCTTC. Translated, it gives CASSDNLAGDLGWQFF. The chain recombines TRBV6-4 with TRBJ2-1; 8 nucleotides align to TRBD2. V was pared by 3 bases and J by 12 bases, with 16 bases of the junction left unmatched. Per germline, CDR1 MRHNA and CDR2 SNTAGT. The CDR3 spans 16 residues.

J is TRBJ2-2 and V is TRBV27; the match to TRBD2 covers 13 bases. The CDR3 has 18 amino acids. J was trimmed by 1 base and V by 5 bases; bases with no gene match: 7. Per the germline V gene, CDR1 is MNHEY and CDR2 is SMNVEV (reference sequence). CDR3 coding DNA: TGTGCCAGCAGTCTACCCCGGACTAGCGGGAGGAACACCGGGGAGCTGTTTTTT. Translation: CASSLPRTSGRNTGELFF.

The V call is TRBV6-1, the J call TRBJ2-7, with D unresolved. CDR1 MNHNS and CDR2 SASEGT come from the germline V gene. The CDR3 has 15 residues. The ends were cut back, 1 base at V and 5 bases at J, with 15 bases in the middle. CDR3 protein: CASSEGRLPWDEQYF. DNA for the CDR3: TGTGCCAGCAGTGAAGGCAGGCTACCTTGGGACGAGCAGTACTTC.

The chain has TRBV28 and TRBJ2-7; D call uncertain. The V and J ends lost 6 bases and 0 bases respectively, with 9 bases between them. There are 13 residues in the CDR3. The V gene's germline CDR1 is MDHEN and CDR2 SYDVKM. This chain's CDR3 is CASRASSSYEQYF. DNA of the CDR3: TGTGCCAGCAGGGCCTCAAGCTCCTACGAGCAGTACTTC.

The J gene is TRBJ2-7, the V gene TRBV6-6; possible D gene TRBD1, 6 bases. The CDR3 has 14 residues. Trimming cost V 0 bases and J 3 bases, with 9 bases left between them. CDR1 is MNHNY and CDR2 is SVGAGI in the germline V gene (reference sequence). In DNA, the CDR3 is TGTGCCAGCAGTTACTCGGACAGAAACTACGAGCAGTACTTC. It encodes CASSYSDRNYEQYF.

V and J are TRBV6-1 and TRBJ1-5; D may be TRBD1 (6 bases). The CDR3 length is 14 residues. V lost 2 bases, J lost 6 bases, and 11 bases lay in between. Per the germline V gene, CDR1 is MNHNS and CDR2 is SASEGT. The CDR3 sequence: CASSEQQGSQPQHF. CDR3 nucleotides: TGTGCCAGCAGTGAACAACAGGGAAGTCAGCCCCAGCATTTT.

DNA for the CDR3: TGCGCCAGCAGCCTTGGGGCAGGCCAGTACACCGGGGAGCTGTTTTTT. This gives the protein CASSLGAGQYTGELFF. The V gene is TRBV4-1, the J gene TRBJ2-2; a possible D gene is TRBD1 (5 bases). V lost 4 bases to trimming and J lost 3 bases, with 15 bases between them. This CDR3 region has 16 residues. Germline V lookup: CDR1 MGHRA, CDR2 YSYEKL.

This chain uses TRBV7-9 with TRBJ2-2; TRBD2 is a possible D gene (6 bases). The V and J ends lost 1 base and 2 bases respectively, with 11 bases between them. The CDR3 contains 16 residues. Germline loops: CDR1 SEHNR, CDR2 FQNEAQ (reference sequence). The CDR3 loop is CASSLDGGINTGELFF. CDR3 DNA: TGTGCCAGCAGCTTAGATGGCGGGATTAACACCGGGGAGCTGTTTTTT.

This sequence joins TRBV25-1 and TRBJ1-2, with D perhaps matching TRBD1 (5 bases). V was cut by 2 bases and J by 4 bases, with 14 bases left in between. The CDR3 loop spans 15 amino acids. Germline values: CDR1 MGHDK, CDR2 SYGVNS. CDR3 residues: CASSEEGNRPYGYTF. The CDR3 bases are TGTGCCAGCAGTGAAGAAGGGAACAGGCCCTATGGCTACACCTTC.

As DNA, the CDR3 is TGTGCCAGCAGCTTGGACAGAAGCAATCAGCCCCAGCATTTT. Residues: CASSLDRSNQPQHF. The J gene is TRBJ1-5, the V gene TRBV5-5; D not resolved. Deletions cut 0 bases from V and 1 base from J, with 5 bases between. Germline V gene sequence: CDR1 SGHKS, CDR2 YYEKEE (reference sequence). The CDR3 length is 14 residues.

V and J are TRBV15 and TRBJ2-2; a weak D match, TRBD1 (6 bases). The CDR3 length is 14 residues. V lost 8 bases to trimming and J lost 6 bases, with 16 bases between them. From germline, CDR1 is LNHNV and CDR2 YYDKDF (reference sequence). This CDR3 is CATHRVGSAGELFF. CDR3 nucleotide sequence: TGTGCCACCCACAGGGTTGGATCTGCCGGGGAGCTGTTTTTT.

The CDR3, as DNA: TGTGCCATCAGTTTAATAGGGGGCACCGGGGAGCTGTTTTTT. Translating gives CAISLIGGTGELFF. The rearrangement joins TRBV10-3 to TRBJ2-2; D perhaps matches TRBD1 (6 bases). This CDR3 has 14 residues. Germline V CDR1 and CDR2: ENHRY, SYGVKD. The V and J ends lost 5 bases and 4 bases respectively, with 11 bases between them.

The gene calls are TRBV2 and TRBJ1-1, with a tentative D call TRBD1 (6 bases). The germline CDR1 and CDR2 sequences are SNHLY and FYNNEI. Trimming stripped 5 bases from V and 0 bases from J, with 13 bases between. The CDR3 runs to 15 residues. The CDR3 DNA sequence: TGTGCCAGCAGTCCCGAGGACAGCTTGAACACTGAAGCTTTCTTT. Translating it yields CASSPEDSLNTEAFF.

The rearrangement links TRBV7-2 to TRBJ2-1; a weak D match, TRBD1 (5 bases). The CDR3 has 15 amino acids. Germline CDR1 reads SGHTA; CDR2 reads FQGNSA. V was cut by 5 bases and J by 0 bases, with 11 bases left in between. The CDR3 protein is CASSPWTSSYNEQFF. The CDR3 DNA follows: TGTGCCAGCAGCCCCTGGACAAGCTCCTACAATGAGCAGTTCTTC.

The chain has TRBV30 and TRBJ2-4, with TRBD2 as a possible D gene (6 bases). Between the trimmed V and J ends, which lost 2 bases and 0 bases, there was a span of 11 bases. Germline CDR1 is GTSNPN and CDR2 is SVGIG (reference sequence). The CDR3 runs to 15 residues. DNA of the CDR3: TGTGCCTGGAGTCGGGGGATCCTAGCCAAAAACATTCAGTACTTC. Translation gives CAWSRGILAKNIQYF.

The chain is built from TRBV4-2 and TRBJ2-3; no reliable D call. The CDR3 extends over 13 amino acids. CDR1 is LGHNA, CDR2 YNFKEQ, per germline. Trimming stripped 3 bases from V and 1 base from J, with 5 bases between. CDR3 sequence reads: CASSHRRTDTQYF. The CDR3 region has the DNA TGTGCCAGCAGCCACAGGCGCACAGATACGCAGTATTTT.

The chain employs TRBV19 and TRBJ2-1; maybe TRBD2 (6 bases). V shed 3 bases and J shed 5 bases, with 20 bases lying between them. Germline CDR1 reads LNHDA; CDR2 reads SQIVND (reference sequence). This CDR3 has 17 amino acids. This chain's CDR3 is CASSILIPGLDNNEQFF. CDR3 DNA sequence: TGTGCCAGTAGTATCCTCATCCCGGGACTCGATAACAATGAGCAGTTCTTC.

The CDR3 is CASGLGQGLGETQYF. The CDR3 DNA is TGTGCTAGTGGTTTGGGGCAGGGCTTGGGAGAGACCCAGTACTTC. The J gene is TRBJ2-5, the V gene TRBV12-5, with TRBD1 as a possible D gene (5 bases). Trimming removed 1 base from V and 4 bases from J, with 13 bases in between. This CDR3 is built from 15 residues. Germline lookup yields CDR1 LGHNT and CDR2 FRNRAP.

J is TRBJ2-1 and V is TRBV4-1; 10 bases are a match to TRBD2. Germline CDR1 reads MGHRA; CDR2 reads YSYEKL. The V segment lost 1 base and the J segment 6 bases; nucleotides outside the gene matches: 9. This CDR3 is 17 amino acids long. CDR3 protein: CASSQGSASGSLNEQFF. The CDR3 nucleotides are TGCGCCAGCAGCCAAGGGTCCGCTAGCGGGAGCCTCAATGAGCAGTTCTTC.

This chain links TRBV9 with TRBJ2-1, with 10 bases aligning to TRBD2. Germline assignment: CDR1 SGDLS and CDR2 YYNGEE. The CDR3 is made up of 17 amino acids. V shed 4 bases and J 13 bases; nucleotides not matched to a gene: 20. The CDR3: CASSPHPAGGPSLQQFF. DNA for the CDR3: TGTGCCAGCAGCCCGCACCCAGCGGGAGGGCCCTCGCTTCAACAGTTCTTC.

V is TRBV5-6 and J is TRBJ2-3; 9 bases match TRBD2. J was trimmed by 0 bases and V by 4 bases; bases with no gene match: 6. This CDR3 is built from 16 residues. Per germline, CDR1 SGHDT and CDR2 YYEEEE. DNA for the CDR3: TGTGCCAGCAGCCCGGGGACTAGCTCTAGCACAGATACGCAGTATTTT. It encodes CASSPGTSSSTDTQYF.

The CDR3 spells CASSPKRTGTYYGYTF. DNA of the CDR3: TGTGCCAGCAGCCCCAAAAGGACAGGGACCTACTATGGCTACACCTTC. The chain has TRBV7-9 and TRBJ1-2; 8 bases are a match to TRBD1. The germline V gene has CDR1 SEHNR and CDR2 FQNEAQ (reference sequence). V shed 5 bases, J shed 3 bases, and the junction held 11 bases outside the gene matches. CDR3 size: 16 residues.

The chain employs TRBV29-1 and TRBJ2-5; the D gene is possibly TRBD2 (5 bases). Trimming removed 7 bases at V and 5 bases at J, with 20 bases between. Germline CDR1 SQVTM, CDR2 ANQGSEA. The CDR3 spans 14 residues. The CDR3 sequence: CSARGRASSETQYF. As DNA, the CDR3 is TGCAGCGCTCGAGGGCGGGCCAGTAGCGAGACCCAGTACTTC.

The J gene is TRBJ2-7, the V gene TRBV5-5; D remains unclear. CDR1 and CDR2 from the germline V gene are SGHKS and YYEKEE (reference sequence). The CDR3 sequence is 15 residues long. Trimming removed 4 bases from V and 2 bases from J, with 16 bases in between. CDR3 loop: CASSLTYPLAYEQYF. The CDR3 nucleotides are TGTGCCAGCAGCCTGACATACCCCCTTGCCTACGAGCAGTACTTC.

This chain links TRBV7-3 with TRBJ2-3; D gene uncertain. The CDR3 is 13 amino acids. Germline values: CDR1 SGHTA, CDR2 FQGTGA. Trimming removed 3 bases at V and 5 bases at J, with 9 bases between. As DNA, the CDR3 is TGTGCCAGCAGCTTTAGCCAGCAAGATACGCAGTATTTT. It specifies CASSFSQQDTQYF.

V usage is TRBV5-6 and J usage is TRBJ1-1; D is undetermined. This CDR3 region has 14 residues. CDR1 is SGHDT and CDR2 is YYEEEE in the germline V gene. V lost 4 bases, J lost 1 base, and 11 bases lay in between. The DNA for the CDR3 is TGTGCCAGCAGCCCTGAGTATTGGAACACTGAAGCTTTCTTT. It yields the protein CASSPEYWNTEAFF.

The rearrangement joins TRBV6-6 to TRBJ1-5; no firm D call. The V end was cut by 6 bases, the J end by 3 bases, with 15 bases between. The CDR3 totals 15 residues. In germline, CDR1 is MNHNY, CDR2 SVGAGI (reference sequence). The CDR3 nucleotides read TGTGCCAGCAGAAGCCGTAGTTTTGACAATCAGCCCCAGCATTTT. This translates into CASRSRSFDNQPQHF.